This T cell receptor (beta chain) came from a study of Ad26.COV2.S vaccination and SARS-CoV-2 variants. Study at large: Participants got Ad26.COV2.S intramuscularly, once or twice 56 days apart. Study findings and constraints: Vaccine recipients had higher spike-specific TCR breadth than placebo recipients.

This clone was seen once. Its antigen remains unknown. Treatment denoted: 19 received Ad26.COV2.S at low or high dose, single or two shots; about five received placebo; per-sample allocation not given. Sampling took place 63 days after the first vaccine or placebo injection. The protocol was immunoSEQ multiplex PCR, while the TCRdb copy is restricted to in-frame clones and leaves out a portion. Counted here are about 410,000 clones, about 89% occurring once; the ten biggest clones make up 1.9%. The ends lost 6 bases at V and 4 bases at J; junction bases unmatched: 7. The germline V gene encodes CDR1 MNHEY and CDR2 SVGEGT. This CDR3 has 15 amino acids.

This clonotype originated in a person between 18 and 60 years old who received the Ad26.COV2.S COVID-19 vaccine or a placebo. V is TRBV6-2 or TRBV6-3 and J is TRBJ2-1, with 9 bases that match TRBD2. The sample consisted of peripheral blood, taken in a trial of Ad26.COV2.S vaccine versus placebo. CDR3 in amino acids: CASSPSGKVYNEQFF. For the CDR3, the DNA is TGTGCCAGCAGCCCTAGCGGGAAGGTATACAATGAGCAGTTCTTC.